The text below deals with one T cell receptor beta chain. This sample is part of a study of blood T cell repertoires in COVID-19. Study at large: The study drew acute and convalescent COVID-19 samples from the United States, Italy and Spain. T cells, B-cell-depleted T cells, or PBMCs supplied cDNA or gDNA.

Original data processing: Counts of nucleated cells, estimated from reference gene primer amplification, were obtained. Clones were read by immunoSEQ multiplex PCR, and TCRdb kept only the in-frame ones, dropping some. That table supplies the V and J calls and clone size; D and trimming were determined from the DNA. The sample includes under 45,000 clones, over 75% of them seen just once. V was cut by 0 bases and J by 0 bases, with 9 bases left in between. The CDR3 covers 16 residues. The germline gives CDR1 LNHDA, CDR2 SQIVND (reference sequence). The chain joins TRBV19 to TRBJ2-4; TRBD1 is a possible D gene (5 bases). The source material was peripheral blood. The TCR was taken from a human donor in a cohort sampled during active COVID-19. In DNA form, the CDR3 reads TGTGCCAGTAGTATAGATAGGACAATAGCCAAAAACATTCAGTACTTC. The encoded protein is CASSIDRTIAKNIQYF. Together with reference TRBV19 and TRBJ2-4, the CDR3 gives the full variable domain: DGGITQSPKYLFRKEGQNVTLSCEQNLNHDAMYWYRQDPGQGLRLIYYSQIVNDFQKGDIAEGYSVSREKKESFPLTVTSAQKNPTAFYLCASSIDRTIAKNIQYFGAGTRLSVL.